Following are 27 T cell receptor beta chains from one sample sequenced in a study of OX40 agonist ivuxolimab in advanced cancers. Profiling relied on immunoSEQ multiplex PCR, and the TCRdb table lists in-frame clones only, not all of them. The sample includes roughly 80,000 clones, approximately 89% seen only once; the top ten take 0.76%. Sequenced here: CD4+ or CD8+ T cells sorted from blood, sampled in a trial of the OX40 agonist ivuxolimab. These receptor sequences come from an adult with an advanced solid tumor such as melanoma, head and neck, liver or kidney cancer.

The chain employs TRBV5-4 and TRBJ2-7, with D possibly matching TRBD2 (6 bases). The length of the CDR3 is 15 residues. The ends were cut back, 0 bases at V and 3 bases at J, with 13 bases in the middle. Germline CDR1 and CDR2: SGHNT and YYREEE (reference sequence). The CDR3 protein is CASSLGVAEGYEQYF. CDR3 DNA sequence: TGTGCCAGCAGCTTGGGTGTAGCGGAGGGCTACGAGCAGTACTTC.

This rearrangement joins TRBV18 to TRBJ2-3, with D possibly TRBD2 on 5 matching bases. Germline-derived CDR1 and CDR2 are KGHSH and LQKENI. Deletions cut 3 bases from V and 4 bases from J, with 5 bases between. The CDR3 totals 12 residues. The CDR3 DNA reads TGTGCCAGCTCACCGAGGGCAGATACGCAGTATTTT. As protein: CASSPRADTQYF.

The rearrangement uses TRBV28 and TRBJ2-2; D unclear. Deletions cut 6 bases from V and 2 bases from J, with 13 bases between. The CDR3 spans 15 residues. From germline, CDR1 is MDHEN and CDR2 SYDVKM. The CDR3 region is CASSPIDRNTGELFF. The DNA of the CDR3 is TGTGCCAGCAGCCCAATAGACCGAAACACCGGGGAGCTGTTTTTT.

The CDR3 here is CASSLARADTQYF. The CDR3 DNA follows: TGTGCCAGCAGCTTAGCGAGGGCAGATACGCAGTATTTT. The gene calls are TRBV7-6 and TRBJ2-3, with a possible D match to TRBD2 (5 bases). V was clipped by 0 bases and J by 4 bases, with 5 bases between them. This CDR3 is built from 13 residues. Germline lookup yields CDR1 SGHVS and CDR2 FNYEAQ.

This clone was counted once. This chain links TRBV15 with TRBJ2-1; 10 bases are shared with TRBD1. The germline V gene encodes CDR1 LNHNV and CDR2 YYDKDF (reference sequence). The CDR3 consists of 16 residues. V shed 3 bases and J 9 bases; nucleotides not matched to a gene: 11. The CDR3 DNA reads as TGTGCCACCAGCAGGATACCGGGACAGGGGAGTACTGAGCAGTTCTTC. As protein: CATSRIPGQGSTEQFF.

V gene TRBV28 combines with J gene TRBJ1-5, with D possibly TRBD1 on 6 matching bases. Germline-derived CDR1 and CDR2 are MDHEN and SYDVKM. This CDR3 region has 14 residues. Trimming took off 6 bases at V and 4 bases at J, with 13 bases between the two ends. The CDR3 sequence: CASSQIQGNQPQHF. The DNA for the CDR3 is TGTGCCAGCAGCCAAATACAGGGAAATCAGCCCCAGCATTTT.

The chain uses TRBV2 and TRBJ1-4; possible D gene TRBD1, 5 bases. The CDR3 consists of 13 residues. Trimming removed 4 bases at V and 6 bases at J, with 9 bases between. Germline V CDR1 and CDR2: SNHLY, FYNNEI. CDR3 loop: CASSGRQYEKLFF. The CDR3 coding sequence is TGTGCCAGCAGTGGGAGACAGTATGAAAAACTGTTTTTT.

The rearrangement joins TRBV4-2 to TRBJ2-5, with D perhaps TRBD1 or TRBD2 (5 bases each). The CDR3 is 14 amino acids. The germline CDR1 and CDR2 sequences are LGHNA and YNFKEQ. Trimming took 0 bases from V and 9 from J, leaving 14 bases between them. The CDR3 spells CASSQDLGTPAQYF. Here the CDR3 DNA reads TGTGCCAGCAGCCAAGATTTGGGGACCCCTGCCCAGTACTTC.

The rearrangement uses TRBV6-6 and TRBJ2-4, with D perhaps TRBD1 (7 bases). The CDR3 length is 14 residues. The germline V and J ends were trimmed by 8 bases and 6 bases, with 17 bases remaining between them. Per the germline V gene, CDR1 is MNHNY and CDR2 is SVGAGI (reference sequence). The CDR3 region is CASCPGGLGNIQYF. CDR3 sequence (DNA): TGTGCCAGCTGTCCAGGGGGACTGGGAAACATTCAGTACTTC.

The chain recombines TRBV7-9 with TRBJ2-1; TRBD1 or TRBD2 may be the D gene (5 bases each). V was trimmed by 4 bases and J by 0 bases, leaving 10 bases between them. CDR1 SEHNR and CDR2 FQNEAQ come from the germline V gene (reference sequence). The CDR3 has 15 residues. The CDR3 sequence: CASSYRDHSYNEQFF. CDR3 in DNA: TGTGCCAGCAGCTACCGGGACCACTCCTACAATGAGCAGTTCTTC.

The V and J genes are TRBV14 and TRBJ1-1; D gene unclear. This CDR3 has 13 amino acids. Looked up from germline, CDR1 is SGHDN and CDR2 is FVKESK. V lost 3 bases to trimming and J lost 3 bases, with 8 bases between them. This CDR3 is CASSHEEHTEAFF. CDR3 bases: TGTGCCAGCAGCCATGAGGAACACACTGAAGCTTTCTTT.

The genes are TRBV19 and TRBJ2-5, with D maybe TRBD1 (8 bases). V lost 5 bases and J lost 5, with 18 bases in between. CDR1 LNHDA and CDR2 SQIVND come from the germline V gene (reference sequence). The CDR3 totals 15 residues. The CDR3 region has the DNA TGTGCCAGTAGTCAAGGGGGGGCAGGGGGCGAGACCCAGTACTTC. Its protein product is CASSQGGAGGETQYF.

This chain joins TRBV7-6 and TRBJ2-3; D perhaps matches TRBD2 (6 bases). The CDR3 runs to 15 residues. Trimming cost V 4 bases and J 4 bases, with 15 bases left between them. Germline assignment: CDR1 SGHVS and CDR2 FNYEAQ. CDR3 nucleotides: TGTGCCAGCAGCTCGTCCCCGGGAGATCCAGATACGCAGTATTTT. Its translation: CASSSSPGDPDTQYF.

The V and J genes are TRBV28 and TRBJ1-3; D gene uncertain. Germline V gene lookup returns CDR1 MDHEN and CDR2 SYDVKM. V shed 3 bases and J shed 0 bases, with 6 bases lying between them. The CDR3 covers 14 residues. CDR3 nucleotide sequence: TGTGCCAGCAGTTTGCCTTTCTCTGGAAACACCATATATTTT. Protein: CASSLPFSGNTIYF.

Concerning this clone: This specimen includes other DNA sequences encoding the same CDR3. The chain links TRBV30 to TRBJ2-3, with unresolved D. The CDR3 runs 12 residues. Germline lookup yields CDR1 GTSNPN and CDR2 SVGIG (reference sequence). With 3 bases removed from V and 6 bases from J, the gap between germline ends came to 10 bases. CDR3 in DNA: TGTGCCTGGAGCGAGGTTGGGGATACGCAGTATTTT. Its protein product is CAWSEVGDTQYF.

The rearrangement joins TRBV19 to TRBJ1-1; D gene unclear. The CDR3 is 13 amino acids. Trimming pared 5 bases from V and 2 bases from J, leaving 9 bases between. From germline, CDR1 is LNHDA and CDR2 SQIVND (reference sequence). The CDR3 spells CASSSVINTEAFF. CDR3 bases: TGTGCCAGTAGTTCAGTCATTAACACTGAAGCTTTCTTT.

The CDR3 region has the DNA TGTGCCAGCAGCTTGCACGGGACAGGGGGTGGCTACACCTTC. It specifies CASSLHGTGGGYTF. The chain joins TRBV7-3 to TRBJ1-2; TRBD1 aligns across 11 bases. J lost 7 bases, V lost 3 bases, and 4 bases had no gene match. Germline-derived CDR1 and CDR2 are SGHTA and FQGTGA. The CDR3 runs 14 residues.

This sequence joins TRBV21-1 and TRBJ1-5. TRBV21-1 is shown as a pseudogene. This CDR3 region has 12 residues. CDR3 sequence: CARGEVNQPQHF. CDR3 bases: TGTGCCAGGGGGGAGGTTAATCAGCCCCAGCATTTT.

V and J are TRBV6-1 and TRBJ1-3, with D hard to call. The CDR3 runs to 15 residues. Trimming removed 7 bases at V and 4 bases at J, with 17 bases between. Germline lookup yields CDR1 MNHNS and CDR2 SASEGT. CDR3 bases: TGTGCCAGCATGCCGTTCGGGCTGGGAGGAAACACCATATATTTT. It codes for CASMPFGLGGNTIYF.

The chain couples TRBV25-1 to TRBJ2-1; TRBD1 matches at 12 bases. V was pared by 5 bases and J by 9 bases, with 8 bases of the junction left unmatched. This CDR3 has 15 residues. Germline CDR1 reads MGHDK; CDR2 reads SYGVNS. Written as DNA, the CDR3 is TGTGCCAGCAGTACCCGGGACAGGGGGCTCAGTGAGCAGTTCTTC. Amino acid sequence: CASSTRDRGLSEQFF.

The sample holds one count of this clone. The CDR3 sequence is CASSLSQAYGYTF. The CDR3 bases are TGTGCCAGCAGTTTATCGCAGGCCTATGGCTACACCTTC. This sequence joins TRBV28 and TRBJ1-2, with unresolved D. Germline CDR1 reads MDHEN; CDR2 reads SYDVKM. CDR3 length: 13 residues. V was pared by 1 base and J by 4 bases, with 7 bases between.

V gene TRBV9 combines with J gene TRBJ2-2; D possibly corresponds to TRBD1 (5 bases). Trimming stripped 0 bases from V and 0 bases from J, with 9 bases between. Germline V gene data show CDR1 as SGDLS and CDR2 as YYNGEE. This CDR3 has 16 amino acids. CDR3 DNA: TGTGCCAGCAGCGTAGAGACAGTTACGAACACCGGGGAGCTGTTTTTT. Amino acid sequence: CASSVETVTNTGELFF.

In DNA form, the CDR3 reads TGTGCCAGCAGCTTAAGTCCTGGACAGGGCAATGAGCAGTTCTTC. The encoded protein is CASSLSPGQGNEQFF. This chain connects TRBV7-3 to TRBJ2-1; TRBD1 aligns across 8 bases. J was trimmed by 6 bases and V by 1 base; bases with no gene match: 5. The CDR3 length is 15 residues. Per germline, CDR1 SGHTA and CDR2 FQGTGA.

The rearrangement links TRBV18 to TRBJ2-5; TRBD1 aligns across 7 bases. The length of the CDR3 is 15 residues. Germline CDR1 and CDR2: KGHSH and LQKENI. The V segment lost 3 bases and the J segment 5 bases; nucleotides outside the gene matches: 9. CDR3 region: CASSPTPDRDETQYF. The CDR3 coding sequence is TGTGCCAGCTCACCTACCCCCGACAGGGATGAGACCCAGTACTTC.

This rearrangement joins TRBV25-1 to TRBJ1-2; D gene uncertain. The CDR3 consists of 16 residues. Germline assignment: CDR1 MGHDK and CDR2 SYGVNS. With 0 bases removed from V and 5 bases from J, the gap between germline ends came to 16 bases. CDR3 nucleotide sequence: TGTGCCAGCAGTGAATACCGACCCGGACTGAATTATGGCTACACCTTC. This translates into CASSEYRPGLNYGYTF.

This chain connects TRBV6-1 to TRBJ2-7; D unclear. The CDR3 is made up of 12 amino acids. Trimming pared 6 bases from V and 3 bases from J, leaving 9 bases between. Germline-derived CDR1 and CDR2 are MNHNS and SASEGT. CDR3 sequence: CASREIFYEQYF. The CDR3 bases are TGTGCCAGCAGAGAGATATTCTACGAGCAGTACTTC.

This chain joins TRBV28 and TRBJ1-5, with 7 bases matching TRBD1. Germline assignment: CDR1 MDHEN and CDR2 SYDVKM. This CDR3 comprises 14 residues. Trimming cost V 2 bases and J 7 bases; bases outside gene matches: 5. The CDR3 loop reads CASSLKGAGQPQHF. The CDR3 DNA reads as TGTGCCAGCAGTTTAAAGGGGGCCGGGCAGCCCCAGCATTTT.